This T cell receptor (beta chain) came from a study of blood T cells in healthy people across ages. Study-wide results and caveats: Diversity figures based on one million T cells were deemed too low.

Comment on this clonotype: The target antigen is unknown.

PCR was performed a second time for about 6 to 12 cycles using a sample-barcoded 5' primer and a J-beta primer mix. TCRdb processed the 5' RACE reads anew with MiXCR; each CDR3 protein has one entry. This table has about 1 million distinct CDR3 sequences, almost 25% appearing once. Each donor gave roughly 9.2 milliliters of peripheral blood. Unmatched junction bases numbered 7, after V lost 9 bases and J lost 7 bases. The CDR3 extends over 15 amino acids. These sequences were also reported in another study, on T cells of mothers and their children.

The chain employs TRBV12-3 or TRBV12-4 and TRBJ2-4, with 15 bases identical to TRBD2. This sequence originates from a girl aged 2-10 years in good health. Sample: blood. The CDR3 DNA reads TGTGCCAGTCACGGGACTAGCGGGGGGTTCAACATTCAGTACTTC. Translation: CASHGTSGGFNIQYF.